This passage covers 17 T cell receptor beta chains from one sample sequenced in a study of blood T cell repertoires in COVID-19. Libraries were prepared by immunoSEQ multiplex PCR; TCRdb keeps only in-frame clonotypes and omits some of them. The sample records more than 60,000 clones, more than 75% being singletons. Sequenced material: peripheral blood. These receptors came from a woman of 80 years or more with acute or convalescent COVID-19.

The CDR3 region is CAWTSLRGDTEAFF. The CDR3 region has the DNA TGTGCCTGGACCTCGTTGCGGGGGGACACTGAAGCTTTCTTT. The chain uses TRBV30 and TRBJ1-1, with D maybe TRBD1 (5 bases). Trimming cost V 4 bases and J 3 bases, with 15 bases left between them. Germline V gene data show CDR1 as GTSNPN and CDR2 as SVGIG (reference sequence). The CDR3 has 14 residues.

The chain has TRBV3-1 (or the pseudogene TRBV3-2) and TRBJ2-3, with a weak D call TRBD1 (5 bases). Germline CDR1 and CDR2: LGHDT and YNNKEL (reference sequence). This CDR3 region has 16 residues. Deletions cut 2 bases from V and 8 bases from J, with 20 bases between. CDR3 loop: CASSQSGVTEPGTQYF. The CDR3 DNA follows: TGTGCCAGCAGCCAAAGTGGAGTGACAGAACCAGGTACGCAGTATTTT.

The rearrangement joins TRBV2 to TRBJ1-2; 11 bases fit TRBD1. Germline V CDR1 and CDR2: SNHLY, FYNNEI. The ends lost 8 bases at V and 8 bases at J; junction bases unmatched: 13. The CDR3 has 15 residues. CDR3 sequence (DNA): TGTGCCAGCTCTTTTTCTGGACAGGGGGCGCGGGGCTACACCTTC. It is translated as CASSFSGQGARGYTF. Full variable domain (missing parts from reference TRBV2 and TRBJ1-2): EPEVTQTPSHQVTQMGQEVILRCVPISNHLYFYWYRQILGQKVEFLVSFYNNEISEKSEIFDDQFSVERPDGSNFTLKIRSTKLEDSAMYFCASSFSGQGARGYTFGSGTRLTVV.

The V call is TRBV24-1, the J call TRBJ2-2, with TRBD1 identical over 8 bases. Germline lookup yields CDR1 KGHDR and CDR2 SFDVKD. V trimming: 10 bases; J trimming: 1 base; junction bases outside the gene matches: 1. This CDR3 region has 13 residues. The CDR3 reads CATQGGNTGELFF. The CDR3 nucleotides read TGTGCCACACAGGGGGGGAACACCGGGGAGCTGTTTTTT.

V is TRBV10-2 and J is TRBJ2-2; TRBD2 matches 15 bases. The CDR3 has 16 amino acids. Germline V gives CDR1 WSHSY, CDR2 SAAADI. V was pared by 8 bases and J by 4 bases, with 5 bases of the junction left unmatched. The CDR3, as DNA: TGCGCCAGCGGACTAGCGGGAGGGCCGGGCACCGGGGAGCTGTTTTTT. It translates to CASGLAGGPGTGELFF.

V usage is TRBV28 and J usage is TRBJ2-7, with 11 bases identical to TRBD1. Looked up from germline, CDR1 is MDHEN and CDR2 is SYDVKM. The CDR3 loop spans 16 amino acids. Trimming cost V 2 bases and J 3 bases; bases outside gene matches: 6. The CDR3 nucleotides read TGTGCCAGCAGTTTAGCCGGGACAGGGGGTTTCTACGAGCAGTACTTC. The encoded protein is CASSLAGTGGFYEQYF.

In its sample, this clone was seen a few times. The chain carries TRBV5-6 and TRBJ2-7, with 9 bases identical to TRBD2. CDR1 and CDR2 from the germline V gene are SGHDT and YYEEEE. V gave up 0 bases and J gave up 4 bases; unmatched junction bases: 5. This CDR3 is 15 amino acids long. For the CDR3, the DNA is TGTGCCAGCAGCTTGGTTCGACTAGCGGCATACGAGCAGTACTTC. Its translation: CASSLVRLAAYEQYF.

V is TRBV11-2 and J is TRBJ2-5; 10 bases align to TRBD2. CDR1 SGHAT and CDR2 FQNNGV come from the germline V gene. The ends lost 4 bases at V and 4 bases at J; junction bases unmatched: 18. The CDR3 loop spans 19 amino acids. The CDR3 loop reads CASSSPGLANLRGGETQYF. The CDR3 DNA follows: TGTGCCAGCAGCTCACCGGGACTAGCGAATCTCAGGGGGGGAGAGACCCAGTACTTC.

This chain uses TRBV11-2 with TRBJ2-2, with TRBD2 matching 8 bases. The V segment lost 5 bases and the J segment 1 base; nucleotides outside the gene matches: 6. The germline V gene has CDR1 SGHAT and CDR2 FQNNGV. This CDR3 has 16 amino acids. In nucleotides, the CDR3 is TGTGCCAGCAGCCGCACGGGACTAGGGAACACCGGGGAGCTGTTTTTT. Its translation: CASSRTGLGNTGELFF.

The chain uses TRBV29-1 and TRBJ2-5; TRBD2 matches at 9 bases. The trim removed 5 bases at V and 6 bases at J, leaving 13 bases unmatched. The CDR3 contains 15 residues. Germline V gene lookup returns CDR1 SQVTM and CDR2 ANQGSEA. In nucleotides, the CDR3 is TGCAGCGTTCTGCGTCTCGCTAGCGGGATCCAGACCCAGTACTTC. Translation: CSVLRLASGIQTQYF. Looking up the rest from reference TRBV29-1 and TRBJ2-5 gives the full variable domain: SAVISQKPSRDICQRGTSLTIQCQVDSQVTMMFWYRQQPGQSLTLIATANQGSEATYESGFVIDKFPISRPNLTFSTLTVSNMSPEDSSIYLCSVLRLASGIQTQYFGPGTRLLVL.

The chain employs TRBV7-9 and TRBJ1-5, with TRBD1 as a possible D gene (5 bases). CDR1 and CDR2 from the germline V gene are SEHNR and FQNEAQ (reference sequence). Deletions cut 0 bases from V and 0 bases from J, with 9 bases between. The CDR3 is 16 residues long. The CDR3 protein is CASSLAQGYSNQPQHF. The DNA for the CDR3 is TGTGCCAGCAGCTTAGCGCAGGGTTATAGCAATCAGCCCCAGCATTTT.

The V call is TRBV3-1 (or the pseudogene TRBV3-2), the J call TRBJ2-7, with 7 nucleotides matching TRBD1. This CDR3 spans 18 amino acids. Germline V gene data show CDR1 as LGHDT and CDR2 as YNNKEL (reference sequence). V gave up 2 bases and J gave up 0 bases; unmatched junction bases: 13. The CDR3 is CASSQRGQWRQSSYEQYF. In DNA, the CDR3 is TGTGCCAGCAGCCAACGGGGACAGTGGCGGCAAAGCTCCTACGAGCAGTACTTC.

The chain employs TRBV7-6 and TRBJ1-6; maybe TRBD1 (5 bases). The CDR3 covers 13 residues. V was cut by 3 bases and J by 9 bases, with 9 bases left in between. Germline assignment: CDR1 SGHVS and CDR2 FNYEAQ. This CDR3 is CASSLVGASPLHF. The CDR3 DNA follows: TGTGCCAGCAGCTTGGTAGGGGCTTCACCCCTCCACTTT.

The J gene is TRBJ2-3, the V gene TRBV6-2 or TRBV6-3; the match to TRBD2 covers 9 bases. This CDR3 spans 17 amino acids. The germline V gene encodes CDR1 MNHEY and CDR2 SVGEGT. The trim removed 4 bases at V and 2 bases at J, leaving 10 bases unmatched. The CDR3 loop is CASSSRLADTITDTQYF. For the CDR3, the DNA is TGTGCCAGCAGTTCAAGACTAGCGGACACCATCACAGATACGCAGTATTTT.

The genes are TRBV19 and TRBJ1-1, with D tentatively TRBD1 (5 bases). This CDR3 has 16 residues. Germline-derived CDR1 and CDR2 are LNHDA and SQIVND (reference sequence). V was clipped by 5 bases and J by 1 base, with 17 bases between them. The CDR3 protein is CASSPWGRRENTEAFF. CDR3 DNA: TGTGCCAGTAGTCCTTGGGGCCGCAGAGAGAACACTGAAGCTTTCTTT.

This clone showed up just a few times. The chain recombines TRBV7-9 with TRBJ2-1; possible D gene TRBD2, 5 bases. The CDR3 length is 15 residues. Germline V CDR1 and CDR2: SEHNR, FQNEAQ (reference sequence). V was trimmed by 3 bases and J by 4 bases, leaving 13 bases between them. CDR3 coding DNA: TGTGCCAGCAGCTTCCTGTCTCCGGGGTACAATGAGCAGTTCTTC. It yields the protein CASSFLSPGYNEQFF.

This chain uses TRBV4-1 with TRBJ2-7, with 14 bases aligning to TRBD2. From germline, CDR1 is MGHRA and CDR2 YSYEKL. The CDR3 has 17 residues. Trimming removed 1 base from V and 7 bases from J; junction bases left unmatched: 9. DNA for the CDR3: TGCGCCAGCAGCCAAGGGCCCGGGACTAGCGGGAGACGGGAGCAGTACTTC. Translated, it gives CASSQGPGTSGRREQYF.